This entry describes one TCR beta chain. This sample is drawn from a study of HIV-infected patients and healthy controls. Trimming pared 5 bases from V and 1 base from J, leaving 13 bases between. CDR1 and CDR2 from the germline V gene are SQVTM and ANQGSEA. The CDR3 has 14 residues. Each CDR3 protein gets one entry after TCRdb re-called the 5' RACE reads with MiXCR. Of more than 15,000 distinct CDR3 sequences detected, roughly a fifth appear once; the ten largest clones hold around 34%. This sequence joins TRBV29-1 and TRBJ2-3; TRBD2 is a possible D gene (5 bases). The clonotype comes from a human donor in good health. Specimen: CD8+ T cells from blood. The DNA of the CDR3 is TGCAGCGTTAACGAGGGATCGGGCACAGATACGCAGTATTTT. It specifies CSVNEGSGTDTQYF.